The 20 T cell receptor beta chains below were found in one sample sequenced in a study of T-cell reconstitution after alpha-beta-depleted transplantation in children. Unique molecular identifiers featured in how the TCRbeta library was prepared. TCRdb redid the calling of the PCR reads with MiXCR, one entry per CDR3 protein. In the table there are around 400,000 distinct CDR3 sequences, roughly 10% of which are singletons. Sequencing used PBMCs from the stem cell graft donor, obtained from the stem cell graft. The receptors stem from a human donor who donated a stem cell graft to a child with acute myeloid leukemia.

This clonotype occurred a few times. The CDR3 sequence is CAISEGQGGYNEQFF. The CDR3, as DNA: TGTGCCATCAGTGAGGGCCAGGGGGGGTACAATGAGCAGTTCTTC. The gene calls are TRBV10-3 and TRBJ2-1; perhaps D is TRBD1 or TRBD2 (7 bases each). Trimming stripped 2 bases from V and 4 bases from J, with 12 bases between. There are 15 residues in the CDR3. Germline V CDR1 and CDR2: ENHRY, SYGVKD.

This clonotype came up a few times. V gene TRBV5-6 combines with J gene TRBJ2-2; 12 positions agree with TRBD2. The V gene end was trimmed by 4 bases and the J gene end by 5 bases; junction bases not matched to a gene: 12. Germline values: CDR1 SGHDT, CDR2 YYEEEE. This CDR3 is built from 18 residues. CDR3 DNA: TGTGCCAGCAGCCGTCTACTAGCGGGAGGAGTCCAGACCGGGGAGCTGTTTTTT. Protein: CASSRLLAGGVQTGELFF.

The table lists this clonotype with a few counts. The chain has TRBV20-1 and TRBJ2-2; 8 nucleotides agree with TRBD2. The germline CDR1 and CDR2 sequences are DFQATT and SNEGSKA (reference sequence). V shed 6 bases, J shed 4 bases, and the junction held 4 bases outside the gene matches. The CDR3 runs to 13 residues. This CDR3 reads CSAREVVTGELFF. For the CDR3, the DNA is TGCAGTGCGCGGGAGGTTGTCACCGGGGAGCTGTTTTTT.

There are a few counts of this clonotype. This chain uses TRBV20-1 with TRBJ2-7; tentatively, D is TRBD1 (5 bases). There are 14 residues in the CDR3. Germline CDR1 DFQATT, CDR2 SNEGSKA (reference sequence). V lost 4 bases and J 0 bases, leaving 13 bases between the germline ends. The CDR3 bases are TGCAGTGCTAAAAGCACAGGCAGCTCCTACGAGCAGTACTTC. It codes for CSAKSTGSSYEQYF.

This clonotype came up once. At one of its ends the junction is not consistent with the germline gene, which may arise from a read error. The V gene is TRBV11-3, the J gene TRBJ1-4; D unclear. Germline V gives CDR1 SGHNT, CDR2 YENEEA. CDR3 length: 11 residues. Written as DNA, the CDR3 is TGTGCCAGCATGCTGTGTGGCAAACTGATTTTT. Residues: CASMLCGKLIF. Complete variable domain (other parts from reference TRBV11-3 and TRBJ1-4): EAGVVQSPRYKIIEKKQPVAFWCNPISGHNTLYWYLQNLGQGPELLIRYENEEAVDDSQLPKDRFSAERLKGVDSTLKIQPAELGDSAVYLCASMLCGKLIFGSGTQLSVL.

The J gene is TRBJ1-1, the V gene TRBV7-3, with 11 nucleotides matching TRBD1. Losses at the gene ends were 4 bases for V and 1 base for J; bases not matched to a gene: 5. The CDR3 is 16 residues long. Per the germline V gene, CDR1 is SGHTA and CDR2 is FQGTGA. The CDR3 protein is CASSSRDRGGNTEAFF. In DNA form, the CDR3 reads TGTGCCAGCAGCTCCCGGGACAGGGGGGGGAACACTGAAGCTTTCTTT.

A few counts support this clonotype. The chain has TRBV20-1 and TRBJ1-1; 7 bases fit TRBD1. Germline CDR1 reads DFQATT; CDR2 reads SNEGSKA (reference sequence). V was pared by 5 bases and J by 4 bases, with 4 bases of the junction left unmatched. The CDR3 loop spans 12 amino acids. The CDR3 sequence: CSAGQEVTEAFF. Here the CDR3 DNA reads TGCAGTGCTGGACAGGAGGTCACTGAAGCTTTCTTT.

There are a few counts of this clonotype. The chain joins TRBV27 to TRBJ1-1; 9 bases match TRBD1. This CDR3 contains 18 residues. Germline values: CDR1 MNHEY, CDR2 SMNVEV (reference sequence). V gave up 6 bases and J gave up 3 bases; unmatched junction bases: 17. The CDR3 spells CASSDIPDRGGFYTEAFF. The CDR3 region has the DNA TGTGCCAGCAGCGACATCCCGGACAGGGGCGGTTTTTACACTGAAGCTTTCTTT.

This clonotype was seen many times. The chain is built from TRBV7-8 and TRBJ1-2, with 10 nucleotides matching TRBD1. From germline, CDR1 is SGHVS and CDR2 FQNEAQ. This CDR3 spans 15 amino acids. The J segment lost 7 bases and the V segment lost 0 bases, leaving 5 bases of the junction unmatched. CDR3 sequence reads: CASSLAVTGGFGYTF. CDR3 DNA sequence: TGTGCCAGCAGCTTAGCAGTGACAGGGGGCTTTGGCTACACCTTC.

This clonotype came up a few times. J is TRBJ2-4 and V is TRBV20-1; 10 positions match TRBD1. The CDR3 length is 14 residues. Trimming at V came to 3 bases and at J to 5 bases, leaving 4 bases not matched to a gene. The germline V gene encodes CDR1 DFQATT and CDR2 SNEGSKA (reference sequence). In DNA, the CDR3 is TGCAGTGCTAGTGGGACAGGGGCCCAAAACATTCAGTACTTC. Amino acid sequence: CSASGTGAQNIQYF.

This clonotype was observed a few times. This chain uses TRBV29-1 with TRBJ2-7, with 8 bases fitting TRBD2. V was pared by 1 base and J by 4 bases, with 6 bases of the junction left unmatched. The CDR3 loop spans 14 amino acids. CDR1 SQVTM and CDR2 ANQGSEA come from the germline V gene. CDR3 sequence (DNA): TGCAGCGTTGAAGTCTCGAGCGGGAGTTACGAGCAGTACTTC. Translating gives CSVEVSSGSYEQYF.

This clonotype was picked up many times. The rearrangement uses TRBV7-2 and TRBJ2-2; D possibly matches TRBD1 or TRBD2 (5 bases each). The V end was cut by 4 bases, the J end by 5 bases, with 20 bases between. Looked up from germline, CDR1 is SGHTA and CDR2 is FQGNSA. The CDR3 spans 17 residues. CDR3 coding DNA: TGTGCCAGCAGCTCTTCGCCCCGGGACGTACAAACCGGGGAGCTGTTTTTT. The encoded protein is CASSSSPRDVQTGELFF.

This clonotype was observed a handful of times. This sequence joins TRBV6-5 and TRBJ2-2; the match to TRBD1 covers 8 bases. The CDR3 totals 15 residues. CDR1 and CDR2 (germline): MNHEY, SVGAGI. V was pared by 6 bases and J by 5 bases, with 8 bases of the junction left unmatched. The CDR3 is CASSPGGARTGELFF. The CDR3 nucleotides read TGTGCCAGCAGCCCAGGGGGCGCGAGGACCGGGGAGCTGTTTTTT.

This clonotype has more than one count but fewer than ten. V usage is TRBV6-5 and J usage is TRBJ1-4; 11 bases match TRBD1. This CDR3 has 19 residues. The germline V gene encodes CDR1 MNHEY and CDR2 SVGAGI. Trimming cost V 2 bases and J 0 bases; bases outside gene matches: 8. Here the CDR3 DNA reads TGTGCCAGCAGTTACACGGGACAGGGGGAAAGGGCAACTAATGAAAAACTGTTTTTT. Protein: CASSYTGQGERATNEKLFF.

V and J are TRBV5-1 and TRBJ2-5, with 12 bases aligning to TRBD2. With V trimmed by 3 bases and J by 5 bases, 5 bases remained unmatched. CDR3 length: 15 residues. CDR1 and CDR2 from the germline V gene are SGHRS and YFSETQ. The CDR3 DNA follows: TGCGCCAGCAGCTCAGGACTAGCGGGAATGGAGACCCAGTACTTC. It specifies CASSSGLAGMETQYF.

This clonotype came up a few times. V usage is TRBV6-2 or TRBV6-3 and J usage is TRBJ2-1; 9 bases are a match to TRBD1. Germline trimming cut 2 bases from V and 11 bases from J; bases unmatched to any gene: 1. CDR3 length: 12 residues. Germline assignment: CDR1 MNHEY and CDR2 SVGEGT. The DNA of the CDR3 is TGTGCCAGCAGTTACGGACAGGGGAAGCAGTTCTTC. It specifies CASSYGQGKQFF.

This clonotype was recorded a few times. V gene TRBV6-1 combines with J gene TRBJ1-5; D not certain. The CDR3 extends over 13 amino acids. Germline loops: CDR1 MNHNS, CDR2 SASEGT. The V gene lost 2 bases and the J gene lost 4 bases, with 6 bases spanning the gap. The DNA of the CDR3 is TGTGCCAGCAGTGAACAGTATAATCAGCCCCAGCATTTT. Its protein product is CASSEQYNQPQHF.

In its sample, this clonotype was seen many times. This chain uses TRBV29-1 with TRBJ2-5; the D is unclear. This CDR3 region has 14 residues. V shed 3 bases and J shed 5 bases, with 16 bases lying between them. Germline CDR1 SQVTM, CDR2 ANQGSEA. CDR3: CSVDPLGFVETQYF. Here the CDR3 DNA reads TGCAGCGTTGACCCCCTGGGGTTCGTTGAGACCCAGTACTTC.

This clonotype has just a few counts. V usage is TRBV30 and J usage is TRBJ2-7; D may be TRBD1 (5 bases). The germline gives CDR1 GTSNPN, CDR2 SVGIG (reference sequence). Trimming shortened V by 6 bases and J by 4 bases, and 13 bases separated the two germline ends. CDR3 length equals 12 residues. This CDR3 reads CACQGTSYEQYF. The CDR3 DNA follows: TGTGCCTGCCAGGGCACCTCGTACGAGCAGTACTTC.

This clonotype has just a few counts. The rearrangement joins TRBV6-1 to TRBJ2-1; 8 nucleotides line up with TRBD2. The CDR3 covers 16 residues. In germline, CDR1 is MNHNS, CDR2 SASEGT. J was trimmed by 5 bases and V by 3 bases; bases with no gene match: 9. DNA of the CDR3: TGTGCCAGCAGTGACCCCGGGGGAGCGGGAGACAATGAGCAGTTCTTC. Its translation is CASSDPGGAGDNEQFF.